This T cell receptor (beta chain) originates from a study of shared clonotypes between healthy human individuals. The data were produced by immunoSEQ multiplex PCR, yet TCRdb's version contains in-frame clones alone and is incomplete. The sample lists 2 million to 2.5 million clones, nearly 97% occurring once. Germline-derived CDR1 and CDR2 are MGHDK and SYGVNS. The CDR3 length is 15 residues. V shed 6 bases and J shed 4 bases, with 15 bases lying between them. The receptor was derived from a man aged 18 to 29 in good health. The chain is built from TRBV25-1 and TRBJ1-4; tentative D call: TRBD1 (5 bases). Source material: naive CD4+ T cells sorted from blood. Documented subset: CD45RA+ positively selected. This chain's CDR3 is CASRPSGGDNEKLFF. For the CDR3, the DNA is TGTGCCAGCAGGCCTTCTGGGGGGGATAATGAAAAACTGTTTTTT.